The present TCR beta chain was sequenced within a study of blood T cell repertoires in COVID-19. Study background: From the United States, Italy and Spain came samples of acute and convalescent COVID-19. The analysed material was cDNA or gDNA that came from T cells, B-cell-depleted T cells, or PBMCs.

Recruited during active infection, patients (from Seattle) were subsequently followed longitudinally. In the original processing: The authors estimated nucleated cell counts from reference gene primer amplification. Clones were sequenced by immunoSEQ multiplex PCR, and TCRdb holds only the in-frame ones, with some missing. V, J and clone size derive from that table, while D and trimming were established from the DNA sequence. The sample holds about 210,000 clones, approximately 85% seen once. The V and J ends lost 0 bases and 3 bases respectively, with 14 bases between them. CDR1 is SGHRS and CDR2 is YFSETQ in the germline V gene. CDR3 length: 16 residues.

This TCR was recovered from a woman in her 70s with COVID-19, enrolled during active disease. The sequencing input was peripheral blood. The chain combines TRBV5-1 with TRBJ2-3, with a weak D call TRBD1 (5 bases). The CDR3 loop is CASSLARAYATDTQYF. CDR3 nucleotide sequence: TGCGCCAGCAGCTTGGCCAGGGCGTATGCGACAGATACGCAGTATTTT. Variable domain in full (rest from reference TRBV5-1 and TRBJ2-3): KAGVTQTPRYLIKTRGQQVTLSCSPISGHRSVSWYQQTPGQGLQFLFEYFSETQRNKGNFPGRFSGRQFSNSRSEMNVSTLELGDSALYLCASSLARAYATDTQYFGPGTRLTVL.